This T cell receptor (beta chain) comes out of a study of blood T cell repertoires in COVID-19. About the study: Spain, Italy and the United States supplied samples that represented acute and convalescent COVID-19.

Authors' methods: Amplification with reference gene primers provided the estimates of nucleated cell counts. Profiled with immunoSEQ multiplex PCR; TCRdb holds only in-frame clones, not every one. Clone size and the V and J calls come from that table; the DNA yielded D and trimming. The sample consists of around 240,000 clones, approximately 86% of them appearing once. V was cut by 3 bases and J by 3 bases, with 3 bases left in between. The germline gives CDR1 SGDLS, CDR2 YYNGEE. This CDR3 region has 12 residues. This sequence originates from a woman aged 25 to 39 who had recovered from COVID-19. The sequencing input was peripheral blood. The V and J genes are TRBV9 and TRBJ2-2; unclear D gene. CDR3 in DNA: TGTGCCAGCAGCGACTACACCGGGGAGCTGTTTTTT. It specifies CASSDYTGELFF.